This TCR beta chain emerged from a study of CD8 T cells in Susac syndrome. The count of this clonotype is one. This CDR3 is 15 amino acids long. The germline V gene has CDR1 SQVTM and CDR2 ANQGSEA. J gave up 4 bases and V 3 bases, and 11 bases lay outside the gene matches. The multiple sclerosis control group comprised treatment-naive patients with stable or active relapsing-remitting disease. FACS enriched CD8+ TEMRA cells, while bulk CD8+ and CD4+ were negatively isolated. The RNA input was 0.5 to 1 ug, and it was reverse transcribed with random hexamers. TCRdb processed the immunoSEQ multiplex PCR reads anew with MiXCR; each CDR3 protein has one entry. The sample has about 280,000 distinct CDR3 sequences, 80% to 90% seen once.

Sequencing was carried out using CD8+ T cells from PBMCs. The receptor was isolated from a human donor with multiple sclerosis. The chain is built from TRBV29-1 and TRBJ1-2; 7 bases match TRBD1. The CDR3 reads CSVDAHSGTVYGYTF. CDR3 nucleotide sequence: TGCAGCGTTGACGCCCACTCCGGGACAGTCTATGGCTACACCTTC. The variable domain in full, completed from reference TRBV29-1 and TRBJ1-2, reads SAVISQKPSRDICQRGTSLTIQCQVDSQVTMMFWYRQQPGQSLTLIATANQGSEATYESGFVIDKFPISRPNLTFSTLTVSNMSPEDSSIYLCSVDAHSGTVYGYTFGSGTRLTVV.